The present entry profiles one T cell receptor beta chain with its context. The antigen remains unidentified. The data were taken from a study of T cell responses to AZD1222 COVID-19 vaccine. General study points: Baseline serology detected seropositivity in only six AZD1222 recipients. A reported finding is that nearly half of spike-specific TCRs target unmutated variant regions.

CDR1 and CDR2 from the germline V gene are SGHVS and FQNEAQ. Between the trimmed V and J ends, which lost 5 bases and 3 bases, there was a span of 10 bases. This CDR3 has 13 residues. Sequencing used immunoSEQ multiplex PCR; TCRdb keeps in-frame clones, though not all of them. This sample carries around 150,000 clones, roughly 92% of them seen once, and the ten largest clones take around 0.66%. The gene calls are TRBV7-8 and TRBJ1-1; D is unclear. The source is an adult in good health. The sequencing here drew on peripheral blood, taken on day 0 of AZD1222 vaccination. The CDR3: CASSPPADTEAFF. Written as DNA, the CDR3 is TGTGCCAGCAGCCCCCCCGCGGACACTGAAGCTTTCTTT.